This TCR beta chain was sequenced during a study of cytomegalovirus exposure and HLA in healthy donors. About the research overall: There were 75 million to 95 million unique TCRs (from HLA-typed donors) in an early data release.

This clone was recorded only once. CDR1 and CDR2 from the germline V gene are ENHRY and SYGVKD. Trimming took 9 bases from V and 3 from J; bases not matched to a gene: 8. The CDR3 runs to 16 residues. 60 Vbeta and 13 Jbeta primers were used in PCR. Profiling relied on immunoSEQ multiplex PCR, and the TCRdb table lists in-frame clones only, not all of them. The sample includes about 230,000 clones, 70% to 85% of them seen just once. The clonotype was recovered from a middle-aged woman in good health and CMV-seronegative. Sequencing was carried out using PBMCs. V is TRBV10-3 and J is TRBJ2-2; 12 bases are shared with TRBD1. CDR3 region: CAIYPGTGGYTGELFF. CDR3 bases: TGTGCCATTTATCCCGGGACAGGGGGCTACACCGGGGAGCTGTTTTTT.